This entry is about one TCR beta chain. The assay was immunoSEQ multiplex PCR, and TCRdb's table has in-frame clones only and misses some. The sample records around 83,000 clones, roughly 92% being singletons. These data are taken from a study of technical replicates of blood from a handful of donors. CDR1 is MNHEY and CDR2 is SVGAGI in the germline V gene. The CDR3 is 15 amino acids. Germline trimming cut 6 bases from V and 4 bases from J; bases unmatched to any gene: 10. V and J are TRBV6-5 and TRBJ1-2; 8 nucleotides match TRBD1. This clonotype originated in a human donor in good health. The sequenced sample consisted of T cells isolated from PBMCs. In nucleotides, the CDR3 is TGTGCCAGCAGACTCGACAGGGGCCGTTCCTATGGCTACACCTTC. It is translated as CASRLDRGRSYGYTF.